These 30 T cell receptor beta chains came from one sample sequenced in a study of vaccination and CD4 T cells after COVID-19. Their specific antigens are unknown. Regarding treatment: roughly 10-day PBMC culture with coronavirus spike peptide pools or control peptides (ViraFEST assay). The Oncomine TCR Beta short-read assay was applied to DNA of cultured CD4+ T cells. TCRdb recomputed calls from the PCR reads with MiXCR, one row per CDR3 protein. The sample has about 19,000 distinct CDR3 sequences; about 60% are singletons. The sequenced sample consisted of CD4+ T cells from blood, cultured in vitro. These TCRs come from a human donor who had recovered from COVID-19.

This clonotype has a single count. This rearrangement joins TRBV29-1 to TRBJ2-3, with TRBD2 matching 9 bases. The J segment lost 6 bases and the V segment lost 8 bases, leaving 12 bases of the junction unmatched. The CDR3 runs 14 residues. Germline-derived CDR1 and CDR2 are SQVTM and ANQGSEA. The CDR3 DNA reads TGCAGCTTCCGCAGGGCGGGAGGGGCGGATACGCAGTATTTT. Protein product: CSFRRAGGADTQYF.

This rearrangement joins TRBV28 to TRBJ1-1, with unresolved D. The germline V gene encodes CDR1 MDHEN and CDR2 SYDVKM. The CDR3 is 14 residues long. V lost 6 bases, J lost 1 base, and 12 bases lay in between. CDR3 sequence: CASRIGRANTEAFF. The CDR3 coding sequence is TGTGCCAGCAGGATCGGACGGGCGAACACTGAAGCTTTCTTT.

V usage is TRBV7-9 and J usage is TRBJ2-1, with D unclear. Trimming pared 5 bases from V and 0 bases from J, leaving 11 bases between. The CDR3 is 15 residues long. Germline values: CDR1 SEHNR, CDR2 FQNEAQ (reference sequence). This CDR3 is CASSPRFLSYNEQFF. CDR3 sequence (DNA): TGTGCCAGCAGCCCTCGGTTCCTCTCCTACAATGAGCAGTTCTTC.

V gene TRBV25-1 combines with J gene TRBJ1-1, with 9 nucleotides matching TRBD1. This CDR3 region has 13 residues. The ends lost 5 bases at V and 7 bases at J; junction bases unmatched: 5. Germline loops: CDR1 MGHDK, CDR2 SYGVNS. The CDR3 DNA reads TGTGCCAGCAGTATCCGACAGGGGGATGAAGCTTTCTTT. Its translation: CASSIRQGDEAFF.

This chain's CDR3 is CASSFGTSGYNEQFF. The CDR3 region has the DNA TGTGCCAGCAGTTTCGGGACTAGCGGGTACAATGAGCAGTTCTTC. The chain carries TRBV6-2 or TRBV6-3 and TRBJ2-1; TRBD2 matches at 12 bases. CDR3 length: 15 residues. Trimming removed 4 bases from V and 4 bases from J; junction bases left unmatched: 2. Per the germline V gene, CDR1 is MNHEY and CDR2 is SVGEGT.

This clonotype turned up a few times. This chain connects TRBV11-2 to TRBJ2-2; D may be TRBD1 (6 bases). The V gene's germline CDR1 is SGHAT and CDR2 FQNNGV. The CDR3 has 15 amino acids. V was clipped by 3 bases and J by 6 bases, with 14 bases between them. The CDR3 sequence is CASSFVRGSPGELFF. In DNA form, the CDR3 reads TGTGCCAGCAGCTTTGTAAGGGGGTCCCCCGGGGAGCTGTTTTTT. The entire variable domain, with the rest obtained from reference TRBV11-2 and TRBJ2-2, is as follows: EAGVAQSPRYKIIEKRQSVAFWCNPISGHATLYWYQQILGQGPKLLIQFQNNGVVDDSQLPKDRFSAERLKGVDSTLKIQPAKLEDSAVYLCASSFVRGSPGELFFGEGSRLTVL.

This chain's CDR3 is CSASAGSSYNEQFF. The CDR3 region has the DNA TGCAGTGCTAGCGCGGGTAGCTCCTACAATGAGCAGTTCTTC. The chain carries TRBV20-1 and TRBJ2-1, with a tentative D call TRBD2 (5 bases). This CDR3 contains 14 residues. Trimming shortened V by 3 bases and J by 0 bases, and 9 bases separated the two germline ends. The germline CDR1 and CDR2 sequences are DFQATT and SNEGSKA (reference sequence).

In DNA, the CDR3 is TGTGCCAGCAGTGACGGCAGGCGTTCCTACGAGCAGTACTTC. Residues: CASSDGRRSYEQYF. The rearrangement links TRBV6-1 to TRBJ2-7; D gene ambiguous. Germline-derived CDR1 and CDR2 are MNHNS and SASEGT. The V gene lost 3 bases and the J gene lost 1 base, with 10 bases spanning the gap. This CDR3 is 14 amino acids long.

Concerning this clonotype: An end of the junction differs from the germline gene, which may be a read error. V usage is TRBV19 and J usage is TRBJ2-3; 8 bases fit TRBD1. The CDR3 totals 17 residues. Germline V lookup: CDR1 LNHDA, CDR2 SQIVND (reference sequence). The CDR3 DNA is TGTGCCAGTAGTATGGTCGGGACAGGTTTCAGCACAGATGCGCAGTATTTT. It codes for CASSMVGTGFSTDAQYF.

This clonotype was detected a few times. V and J are TRBV2 and TRBJ1-1, with D tentatively TRBD1 (6 bases). CDR1 and CDR2 from the germline V gene are SNHLY and FYNNEI. The CDR3 is made up of 14 amino acids. The V end was cut by 6 bases, the J end by 4 bases, with 15 bases between. The CDR3 protein is CASRADSTGTEAFF. CDR3 bases: TGTGCCAGCAGAGCGGACAGTACGGGCACTGAAGCTTTCTTT.

The V and J genes are TRBV10-3 and TRBJ1-2; a weak D match, TRBD1 (5 bases). Between the trimmed V and J ends, which lost 0 bases and 8 bases, there was a span of 13 bases. Looked up from germline, CDR1 is ENHRY and CDR2 is SYGVKD. CDR3 length: 14 amino acids. DNA of the CDR3: TGTGCCATCAGTGAGTCGGGGGACGCAGGCGGCTACACCTTC. It encodes CAISESGDAGGYTF.

This clonotype was found a few times. This sequence joins TRBV7-9 and TRBJ2-3, with a tentative D call TRBD2 (6 bases). Trimming shortened V by 5 bases and J by 3 bases, and 15 bases separated the two germline ends. The CDR3 sequence is 15 residues long. Germline CDR1 reads SEHNR; CDR2 reads FQNEAQ (reference sequence). CDR3 DNA: TGTGCCAGCAGCCGGAGGGCCAGTAGGACAGATACGCAGTATTTT. It translates to CASSRRASRTDTQYF.

The V and J genes are TRBV5-1 and TRBJ1-1; TRBD1 agrees at 7 bases. This CDR3 region has 13 residues. V lost 0 bases to trimming and J lost 8 bases; unmatched junction nucleotides: 4. Per germline, CDR1 SGHRS and CDR2 YFSETQ. CDR3 nucleotides: TGCGCCAGCAGCTTGGATACGGGACAGGAAGCTTTCTTT. It translates to CASSLDTGQEAFF.

This clonotype was recorded a few times. CDR3 residues: CATSDVTGELFF. The CDR3 region has the DNA TGTGCCACCTCGGACGTCACCGGGGAGCTGTTTTTT. The chain has TRBV11-2 and TRBJ2-2, with D uncertain. The germline gives CDR1 SGHAT, CDR2 FQNNGV. The CDR3 is made up of 12 amino acids. Trimming shortened V by 10 bases and J by 4 bases, and 10 bases separated the two germline ends.

The CDR3 DNA reads TGTGCCAGCACCAGCGGGAGCAATGAGCAGTTCTTC. It specifies CASTSGSNEQFF. This chain links TRBV2 with TRBJ2-1; 8 nucleotides match TRBD2. The CDR3 is 12 residues long. The germline V gene has CDR1 SNHLY and CDR2 FYNNEI. The ends lost 7 bases at V and 6 bases at J; junction bases unmatched: 2.

This chain connects TRBV19 to TRBJ1-2, with TRBD1 as a possible D gene (5 bases). This CDR3 has 18 residues. Trimming left V 5 bases short and J 3 bases short, with 25 bases between. CDR1 and CDR2 (germline): LNHDA, SQIVND (reference sequence). The CDR3 loop is CASSSRLFVRGQDYGYTF. The CDR3 DNA reads as TGTGCCAGTAGTTCTAGGCTATTTGTACGGGGCCAGGACTATGGCTACACCTTC.

The J gene is TRBJ2-5, the V gene TRBV7-2; D is undetermined. The CDR3 runs 13 residues. The V end lost 4 bases, the J end lost 7 bases, and 13 bases lay between the germline ends. Germline CDR1 SGHTA, CDR2 FQGNSA. The CDR3, as DNA: TGTGCCAGCAGCTCCCCCCCCTATCGGACCCAGTACTTC. Its protein is CASSSPPYRTQYF.

The V and J genes are TRBV6-1 and TRBJ2-5; D is perhaps TRBD2 (5 bases). Per the germline V gene, CDR1 is MNHNS and CDR2 is SASEGT. CDR3 length: 16 amino acids. The V gene lost 2 bases and the J gene lost 2 bases, with 15 bases spanning the gap. The CDR3 reads CASSERLRAGQETQYF. CDR3 DNA sequence: TGTGCCAGCAGTGAAAGGTTGAGGGCAGGTCAAGAGACCCAGTACTTC.

This chain connects TRBV20-1 to TRBJ1-3; a possible D gene is TRBD1 (5 bases). Trimming took off 3 bases at V and 3 bases at J, with 12 bases between the two ends. The germline V gene has CDR1 DFQATT and CDR2 SNEGSKA (reference sequence). The CDR3 runs to 14 residues. This chain's CDR3 is CSASEGWVGNTIYF. CDR3 sequence (DNA): TGCAGTGCTAGTGAGGGGTGGGTTGGAAACACCATATATTTT.

The table lists this clonotype with a few counts. V and J are TRBV27 and TRBJ1-2; D is perhaps TRBD1 (5 bases). The CDR3 runs 15 residues. With 6 bases removed from V and 8 bases from J, the gap between germline ends came to 22 bases. Germline assignment: CDR1 MNHEY and CDR2 SMNVEV (reference sequence). In DNA, the CDR3 is TGTGCCAGCAGACGGGGCCTCCGGATGAGAGAGGGCTACACCTTC. This codes for CASRRGLRMREGYTF.

There are a few counts of this clonotype. The CDR3 loop is CASRRQENQPQHF. CDR3 DNA: TGTGCCAGCAGAAGACAGGAAAATCAGCCCCAGCATTTT. The chain recombines TRBV6-2 or TRBV6-3 with TRBJ1-5; weak D call: TRBD1 (6 bases). Trimming cost V 6 bases and J 4 bases, with 10 bases left between them. The CDR3 totals 13 residues. Germline V gives CDR1 MNHEY, CDR2 SVGEGT.

The CDR3 loop is CASSYSWTGGGYTF. The CDR3 DNA is TGTGCCAGCAGTTACTCGTGGACAGGGGGTGGCTACACCTTC. The chain couples TRBV6-5 to TRBJ1-2; the match to TRBD1 covers 10 bases. The CDR3 consists of 14 residues. The junction had 2 bases not matched to a gene; V was cut back by 0 bases and J by 7 bases. Germline V CDR1 and CDR2: MNHEY, SVGAGI.

The chain uses TRBV27 and TRBJ2-7; 11 bases are shared with TRBD2. Per germline, CDR1 MNHEY and CDR2 SMNVEV (reference sequence). The CDR3 extends over 14 amino acids. V lost 8 bases and J lost 4; bases outside the gene matches: 7. CDR3 bases: TGTGCCAGCCATGCTAGCGGGAGGAGTTACGAGCAGTACTTC. It yields the protein CASHASGRSYEQYF.

This sequence joins TRBV6-5 and TRBJ1-1; tentative D call: TRBD1 (6 bases). The germline CDR1 and CDR2 sequences are MNHEY and SVGAGI. The CDR3 runs 15 residues. The ends were cut back, 2 bases at V and 4 bases at J, with 14 bases in the middle. In nucleotides, the CDR3 is TGTGCCAGCAGTTACCGAACCACAGGGAGCACTGAAGCTTTCTTT. It codes for CASSYRTTGSTEAFF.

This clonotype was seen a few times. The V gene is TRBV20-1, the J gene TRBJ1-2, with 9 bases identical to TRBD1. There are 14 residues in the CDR3. Per germline, CDR1 DFQATT and CDR2 SNEGSKA (reference sequence). Losses at the gene ends were 2 bases for V and 2 bases for J; bases not matched to a gene: 3. The CDR3 reads CSARKGQGNYGYTF. As DNA, the CDR3 is TGCAGTGCTAGAAAGGGACAGGGAAACTATGGCTACACCTTC.

The rearrangement joins TRBV6-2 or TRBV6-3 to TRBJ1-1; the D gene is possibly TRBD1 (6 bases). Germline CDR1 and CDR2: MNHEY and SVGEGT. V shed 7 bases and J shed 5 bases, with 17 bases lying between them. This CDR3 is built from 14 residues. The CDR3 nucleotides read TGTGCCAGCATCCGCGGGGGCGGGTGGACTGAAGCTTTCTTT. It encodes CASIRGGGWTEAFF.

The chain links TRBV12-3 or TRBV12-4 to TRBJ1-5, with TRBD1 matching 7 bases. Unmatched junction bases numbered 5, after V lost 5 bases and J lost 4 bases. This CDR3 has 14 residues. The DNA of the CDR3 is TGTGCCAGCAGTCACGACAGGGTGAATCAGCCCCAGCATTTT. It codes for CASSHDRVNQPQHF.

This clonotype came up once. This chain connects TRBV20-1 to TRBJ1-2; a weak D match, TRBD1 (5 bases). Germline loops: CDR1 DFQATT, CDR2 SNEGSKA (reference sequence). V lost 2 bases and J 5 bases, leaving 12 bases between the germline ends. This CDR3 is 13 amino acids long. The CDR3 sequence is CSARRGGGYGYTF. DNA for the CDR3: TGCAGTGCTAGACGTGGGGGGGGATATGGCTACACCTTC.

J is TRBJ2-1 and V is TRBV28; no clear D. The CDR3 covers 13 residues. Per the germline V gene, CDR1 is MDHEN and CDR2 is SYDVKM. Trimming took 4 bases from V and 7 from J, leaving 11 bases between them. CDR3 nucleotide sequence: TGTGCCAGCAGTTCCCGATGGGGTAATGAGCAGTTCTTC. Translated, it gives CASSSRWGNEQFF.

This clonotype has a handful of counts. This chain links TRBV7-6 with TRBJ1-1; D remains unclear. This CDR3 is built from 15 residues. Trimming removed 1 base from V and 8 bases from J, with 17 bases in between. The V gene's germline CDR1 is SGHVS and CDR2 FNYEAQ. The CDR3: CASSLGSTGSSEAFF. CDR3 in DNA: TGTGCCAGCAGCTTAGGTTCAACGGGATCTTCGGAAGCTTTCTTT.